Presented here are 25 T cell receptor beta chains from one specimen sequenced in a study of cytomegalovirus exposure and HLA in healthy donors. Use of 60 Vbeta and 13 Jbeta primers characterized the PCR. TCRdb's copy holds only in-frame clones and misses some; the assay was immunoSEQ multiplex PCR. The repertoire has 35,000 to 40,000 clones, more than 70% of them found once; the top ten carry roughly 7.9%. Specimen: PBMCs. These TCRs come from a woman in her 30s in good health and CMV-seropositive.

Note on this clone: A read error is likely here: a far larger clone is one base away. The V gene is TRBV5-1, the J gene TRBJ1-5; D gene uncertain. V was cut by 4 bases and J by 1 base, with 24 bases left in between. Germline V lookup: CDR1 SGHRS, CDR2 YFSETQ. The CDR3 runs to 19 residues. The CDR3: CASSLTFKGGIGSNQPQHF. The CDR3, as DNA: TGCGCCAGCAGCCTAACTTTTAAAGGAGGGATAGGAAGCAATCAGCCCCAGCATTTT.

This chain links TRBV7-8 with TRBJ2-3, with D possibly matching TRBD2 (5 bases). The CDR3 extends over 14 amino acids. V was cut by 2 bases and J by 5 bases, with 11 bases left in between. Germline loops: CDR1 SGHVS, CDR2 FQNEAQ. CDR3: CASSLTDSGDTQYF. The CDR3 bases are TGTGCCAGCAGCTTAACGGACTCGGGAGATACGCAGTATTTT.

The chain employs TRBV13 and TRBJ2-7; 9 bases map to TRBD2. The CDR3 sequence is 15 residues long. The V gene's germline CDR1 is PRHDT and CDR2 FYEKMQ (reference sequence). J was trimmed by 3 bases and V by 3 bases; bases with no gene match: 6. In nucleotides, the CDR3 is TGTGCCAGCAGCTTGGGGCTAGCGGGGAGCTACGAGCAGTACTTC. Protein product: CASSLGLAGSYEQYF. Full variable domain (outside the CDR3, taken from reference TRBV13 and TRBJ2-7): AAGVIQSPRHLIKEKRETATLKCYPIPRHDTVYWYQQGPGQDPQFLISFYEKMQSDKGSIPDRFSAQQFSDYHSELNMSSLELGDSALYFCASSLGLAGSYEQYFGPGTRLTVT.

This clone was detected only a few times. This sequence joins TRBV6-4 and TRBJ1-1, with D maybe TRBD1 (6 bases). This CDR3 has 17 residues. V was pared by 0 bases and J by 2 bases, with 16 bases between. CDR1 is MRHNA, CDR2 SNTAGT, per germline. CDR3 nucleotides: TGTGCCAGCAGTGACTCGGTTAGGGGGTATGATAACACTGAAGCTTTCTTT. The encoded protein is CASSDSVRGYDNTEAFF.

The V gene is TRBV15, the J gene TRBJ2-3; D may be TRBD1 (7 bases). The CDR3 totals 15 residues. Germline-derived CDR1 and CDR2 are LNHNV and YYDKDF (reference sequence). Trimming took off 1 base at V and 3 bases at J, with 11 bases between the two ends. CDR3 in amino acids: CATSRVAGGTDTQYF. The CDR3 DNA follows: TGTGCCACCAGCAGAGTGGCAGGGGGGACAGATACGCAGTATTTT.

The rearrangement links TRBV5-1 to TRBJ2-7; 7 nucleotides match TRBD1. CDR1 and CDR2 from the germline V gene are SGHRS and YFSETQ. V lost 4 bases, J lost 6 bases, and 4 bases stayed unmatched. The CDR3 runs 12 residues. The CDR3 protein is CASSQGTAEQYF. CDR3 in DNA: TGCGCCAGCAGCCAGGGGACAGCCGAGCAGTACTTC.

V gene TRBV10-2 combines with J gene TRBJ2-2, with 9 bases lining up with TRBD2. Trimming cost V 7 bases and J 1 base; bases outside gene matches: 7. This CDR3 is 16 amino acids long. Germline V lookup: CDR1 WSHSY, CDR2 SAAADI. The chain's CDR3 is CASIPSSGGNTGELFF. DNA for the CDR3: TGCGCCAGCATTCCGAGTAGCGGGGGGAACACCGGGGAGCTGTTTTTT.

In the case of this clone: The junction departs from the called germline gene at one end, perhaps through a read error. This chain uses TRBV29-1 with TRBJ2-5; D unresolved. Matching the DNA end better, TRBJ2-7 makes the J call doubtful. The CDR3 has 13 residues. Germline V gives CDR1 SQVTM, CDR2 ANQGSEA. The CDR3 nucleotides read TGCAGCGTCGAAGCTGACACCTTCCACGAGCAGTACTTC. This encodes CSVEADTFHEQYF.

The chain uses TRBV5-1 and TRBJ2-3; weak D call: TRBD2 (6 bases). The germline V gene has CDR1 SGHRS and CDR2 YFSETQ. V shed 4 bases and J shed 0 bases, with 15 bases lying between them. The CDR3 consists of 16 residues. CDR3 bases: TGCGCCAGCAGCCCGGCCCGAGGGACTAGCACAGATACGCAGTATTTT. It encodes CASSPARGTSTDTQYF. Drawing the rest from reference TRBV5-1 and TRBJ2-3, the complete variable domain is KAGVTQTPRYLIKTRGQQVTLSCSPISGHRSVSWYQQTPGQGLQFLFEYFSETQRNKGNFPGRFSGRQFSNSRSEMNVSTLELGDSALYLCASSPARGTSTDTQYFGPGTRLTVL.

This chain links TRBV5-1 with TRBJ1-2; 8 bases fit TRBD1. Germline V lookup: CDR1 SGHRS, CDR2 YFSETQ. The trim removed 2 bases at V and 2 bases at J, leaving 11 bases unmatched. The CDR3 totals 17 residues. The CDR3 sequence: CASSFQTSGTGNYGYTF. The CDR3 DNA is TGCGCCAGCAGCTTTCAGACTTCCGGGACAGGAAACTATGGCTACACCTTC.

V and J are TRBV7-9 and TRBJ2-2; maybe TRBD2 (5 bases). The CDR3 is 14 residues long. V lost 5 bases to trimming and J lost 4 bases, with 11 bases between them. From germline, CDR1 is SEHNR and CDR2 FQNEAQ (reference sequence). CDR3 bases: TGTGCCAGCAGCCAGACGGGGATCACCGGGGAGCTGTTTTTT. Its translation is CASSQTGITGELFF.

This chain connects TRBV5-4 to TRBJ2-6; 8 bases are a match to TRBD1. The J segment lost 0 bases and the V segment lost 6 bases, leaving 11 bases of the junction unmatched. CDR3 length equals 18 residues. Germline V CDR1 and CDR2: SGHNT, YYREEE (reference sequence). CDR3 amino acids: CASTPGQAMSSGANVLTF. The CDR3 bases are TGTGCCAGCACTCCGGGACAGGCCATGTCCTCTGGGGCCAACGTCCTGACTTTC.

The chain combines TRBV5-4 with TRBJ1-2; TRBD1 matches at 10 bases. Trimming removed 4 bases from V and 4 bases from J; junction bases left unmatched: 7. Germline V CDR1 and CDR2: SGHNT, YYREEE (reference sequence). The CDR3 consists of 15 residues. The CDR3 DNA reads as TGTGCCAGCAGCAAGGGGACAGGGGAGAGCTATGGCTACACCTTC. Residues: CASSKGTGESYGYTF.

CDR3 amino acids: CASGLGTGVGDTQYF. The CDR3 nucleotides read TGTGCTAGTGGTTTGGGGACAGGGGTTGGAGATACGCAGTATTTT. The chain joins TRBV12-5 to TRBJ2-3; 9 bases are shared with TRBD1. Germline V CDR1 and CDR2: LGHNT, FRNRAP. V lost 1 base to trimming and J lost 5 bases; unmatched junction nucleotides: 4. The CDR3 consists of 15 residues.

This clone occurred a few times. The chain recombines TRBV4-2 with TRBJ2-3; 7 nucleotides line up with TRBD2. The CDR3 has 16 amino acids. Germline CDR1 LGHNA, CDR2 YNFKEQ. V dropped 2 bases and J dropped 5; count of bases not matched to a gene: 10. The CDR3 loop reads CASSQNIAGRRDTQYF. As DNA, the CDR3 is TGTGCCAGCAGCCAAAATATAGCGGGCCGAAGAGATACGCAGTATTTT.

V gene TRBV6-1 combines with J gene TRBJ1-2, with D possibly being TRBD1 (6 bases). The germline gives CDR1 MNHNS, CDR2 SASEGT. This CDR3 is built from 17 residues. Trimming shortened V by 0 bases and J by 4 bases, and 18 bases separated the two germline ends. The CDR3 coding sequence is TGTGCCAGCAGTGAAGCGCTTCAGACAGGTTCTTTCTATGGCTACACCTTC. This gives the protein CASSEALQTGSFYGYTF.

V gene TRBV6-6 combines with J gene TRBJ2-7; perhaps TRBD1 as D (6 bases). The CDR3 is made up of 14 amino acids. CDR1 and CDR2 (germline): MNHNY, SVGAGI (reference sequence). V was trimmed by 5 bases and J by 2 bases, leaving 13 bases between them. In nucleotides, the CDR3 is TGTGCCAGCAGTCAGGGGTCCGGGCCCTACGAGCAGTACTTC. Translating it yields CASSQGSGPYEQYF.

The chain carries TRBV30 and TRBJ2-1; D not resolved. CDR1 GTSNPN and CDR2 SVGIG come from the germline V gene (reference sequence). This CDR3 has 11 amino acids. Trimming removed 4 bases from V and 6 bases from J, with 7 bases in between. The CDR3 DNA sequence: TGTGCCTGGACCTATATCAATGAGCAGTTCTTC. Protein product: CAWTYINEQFF.

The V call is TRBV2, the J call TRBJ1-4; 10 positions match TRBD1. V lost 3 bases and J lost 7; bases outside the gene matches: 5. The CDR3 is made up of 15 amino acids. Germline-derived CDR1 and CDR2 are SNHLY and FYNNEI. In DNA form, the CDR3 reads TGTGCCAGCAGTGATTTCGGACAGGGGGGTGAAAAACTGTTTTTT. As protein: CASSDFGQGGEKLFF.

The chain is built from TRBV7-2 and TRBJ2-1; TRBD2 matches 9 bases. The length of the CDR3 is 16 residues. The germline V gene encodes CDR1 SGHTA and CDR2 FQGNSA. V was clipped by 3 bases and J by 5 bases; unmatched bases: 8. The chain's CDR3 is CASSFQAGGHDNEQFF. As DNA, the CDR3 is TGTGCCAGCAGCTTCCAAGCGGGGGGCCACGACAATGAGCAGTTCTTC.

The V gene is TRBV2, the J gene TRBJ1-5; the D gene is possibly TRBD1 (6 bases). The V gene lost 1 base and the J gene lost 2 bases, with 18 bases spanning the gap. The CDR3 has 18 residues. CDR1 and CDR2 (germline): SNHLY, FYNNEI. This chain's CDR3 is CASSEGRGSAWRNQPQHF. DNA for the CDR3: TGTGCCAGCAGTGAAGGTAGGGGGTCGGCTTGGCGCAATCAGCCCCAGCATTTT.

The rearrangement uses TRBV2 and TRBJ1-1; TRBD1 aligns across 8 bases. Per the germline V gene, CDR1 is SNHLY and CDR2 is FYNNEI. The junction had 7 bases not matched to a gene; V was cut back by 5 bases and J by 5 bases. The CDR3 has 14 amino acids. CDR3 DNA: TGTGCCAGCAGTTCCGGGACAGGAAGGACTGAAGCTTTCTTT. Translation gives CASSSGTGRTEAFF.

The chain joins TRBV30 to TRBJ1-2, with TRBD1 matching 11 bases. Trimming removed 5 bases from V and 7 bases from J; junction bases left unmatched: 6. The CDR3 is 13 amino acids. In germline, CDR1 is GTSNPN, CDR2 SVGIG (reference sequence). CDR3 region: CAWEDRGRGGYTF. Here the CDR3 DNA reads TGTGCCTGGGAGGACAGGGGGCGAGGTGGCTACACCTTC. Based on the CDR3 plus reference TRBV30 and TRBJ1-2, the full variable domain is SQTIHQWPATLVQPVGSPLSLECTVEGTSNPNLYWYRQAAGRGLQLLFYSVGIGQISSEVPQNLSASRPQDRQFILSSKKLLLSDSGFYLCAWEDRGRGGYTFGSGTRLTVV.

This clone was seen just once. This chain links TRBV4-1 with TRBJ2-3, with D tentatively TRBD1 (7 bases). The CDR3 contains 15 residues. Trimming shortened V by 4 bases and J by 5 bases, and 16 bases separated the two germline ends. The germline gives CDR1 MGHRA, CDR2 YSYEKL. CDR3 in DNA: TGCGCCAGCAGCCGCGCAGGGGGAGGTGTAGATACGCAGTATTTT. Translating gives CASSRAGGGVDTQYF.

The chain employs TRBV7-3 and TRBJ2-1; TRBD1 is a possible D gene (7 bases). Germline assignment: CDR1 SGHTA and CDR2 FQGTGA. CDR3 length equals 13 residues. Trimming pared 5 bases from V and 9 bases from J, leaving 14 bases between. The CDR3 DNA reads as TGTGCCAGCAGCCCAGGGGGGCCCGGTGAGCAGTTCTTC. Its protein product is CASSPGGPGEQFF. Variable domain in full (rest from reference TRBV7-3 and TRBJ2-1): GAGVSQTPSNKVTEKGKYVELRCDPISGHTALYWYRQSLGQGPEFLIYFQGTGAADDSGLPNDRFFAVRPEGSVSTLKIQRTERGDSAVYLCASSPGGPGEQFFGPGTRLTVL.